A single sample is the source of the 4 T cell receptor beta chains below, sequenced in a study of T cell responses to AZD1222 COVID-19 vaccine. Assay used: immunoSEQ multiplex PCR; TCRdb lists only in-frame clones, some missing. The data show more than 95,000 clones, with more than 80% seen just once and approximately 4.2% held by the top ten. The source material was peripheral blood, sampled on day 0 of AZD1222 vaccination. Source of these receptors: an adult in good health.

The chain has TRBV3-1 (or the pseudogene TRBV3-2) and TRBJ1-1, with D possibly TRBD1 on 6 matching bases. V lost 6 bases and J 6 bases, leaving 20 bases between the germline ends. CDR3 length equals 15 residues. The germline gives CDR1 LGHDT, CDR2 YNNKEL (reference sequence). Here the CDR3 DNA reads TGTGCCAGCAGTATAAGAGGGTGGGGGGCCGCTGAAGCTTTCTTT. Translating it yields CASSIRGWGAAEAFF.

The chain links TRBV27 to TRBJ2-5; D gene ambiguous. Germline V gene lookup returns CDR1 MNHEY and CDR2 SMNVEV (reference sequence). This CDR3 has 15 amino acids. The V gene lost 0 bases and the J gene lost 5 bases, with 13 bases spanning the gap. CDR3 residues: CASSLSVGNWETQYF. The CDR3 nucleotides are TGTGCCAGCAGTTTATCGGTGGGGAATTGGGAGACCCAGTACTTC.

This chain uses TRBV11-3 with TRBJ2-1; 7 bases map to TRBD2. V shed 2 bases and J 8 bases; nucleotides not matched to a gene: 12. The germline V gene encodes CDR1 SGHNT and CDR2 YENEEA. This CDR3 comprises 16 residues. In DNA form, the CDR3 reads TGTGCCAGCAGCTTAATGGGCGGGGGTTCCCTCCATGAGCAGTTCTTC. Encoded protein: CASSLMGGGSLHEQFF.

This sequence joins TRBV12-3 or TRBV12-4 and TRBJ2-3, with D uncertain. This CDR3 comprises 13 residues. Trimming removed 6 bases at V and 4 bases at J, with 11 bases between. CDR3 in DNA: TGTGCCAGCAGGCCGAGCCCGCCAGATACGCAGTATTTT. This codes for CASRPSPPDTQYF.